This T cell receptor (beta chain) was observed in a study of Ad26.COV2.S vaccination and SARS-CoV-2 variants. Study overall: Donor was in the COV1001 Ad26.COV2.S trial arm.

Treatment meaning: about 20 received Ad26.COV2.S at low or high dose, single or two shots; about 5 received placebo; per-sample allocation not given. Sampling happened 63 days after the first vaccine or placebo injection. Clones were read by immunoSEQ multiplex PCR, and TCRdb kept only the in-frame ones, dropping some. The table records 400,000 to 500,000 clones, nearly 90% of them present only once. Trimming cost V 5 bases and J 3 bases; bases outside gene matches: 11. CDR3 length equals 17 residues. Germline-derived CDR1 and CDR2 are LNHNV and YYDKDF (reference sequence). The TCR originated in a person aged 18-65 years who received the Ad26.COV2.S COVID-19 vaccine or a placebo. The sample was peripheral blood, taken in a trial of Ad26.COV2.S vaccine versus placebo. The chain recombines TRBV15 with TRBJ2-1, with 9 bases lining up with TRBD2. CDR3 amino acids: CATSGHGSSGSYNEQFF. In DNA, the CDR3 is TGTGCCACCAGCGGCCACGGCAGTAGCGGGAGCTACAATGAGCAGTTCTTC.